This T cell receptor beta chain was observed in a study of cytomegalovirus exposure and HLA in healthy donors (dated by TCRdb to about 2017). For the study in its entirety: An earlier analysis of some 600 of the donors reported approximately 260 Gb of sequence data and 95 million to 130 million unique TCR beta sequences obtained from around 190 million T cells. Roughly 300 gigabases of sequencing data and approximately 93 million unique TCR sequences were included in an early release covering about 700 HLA-typed donors. Of the 300 to 400 genotyped donors, 65% to 90% fell in the genetic ancestry cluster associated with self-reported Caucasian donors. The study was designed to test whether signatures of past pathogen exposure could be identified by cataloging public T cell receptors. The study profiled the T cell repertoires of 500 to 800 subjects by immunosequencing and related them to cytomegalovirus serostatus. A separate validation cohort of about 110 different subjects was used in addition to the approximately 700-subject first cohort. To predict cytomegalovirus infection status, the study brought together high-throughput TCR immunosequencing, statistical association of individual TCRs with disease status, and machine learning. A later analysis re-analyzed previously published TCR beta repertoires from 666 donors and added high-resolution HLA genotyping to study TCR occurrence patterns. In the later analysis, no new phenotypic data were used to find candidate immune exposures; instead, reliance was placed on TCR beta sequences and their occurrence across donors. An earlier analysis of some 500 of the donors used high-throughput TCR beta sequencing to judge whether each TCR beta V gene segment behaved as functional or pseudogenic. Donor age, sex, ethnicity and CMV serostatus were compiled alongside the repertoire data. In a later genetic analysis, genome-wide SNP genotypes for about 55% of the roughly 700 donors were used, and that subset was treated as a discovery cohort. Every repertoire in the discovery cohort had been generated on one and the same sequencing platform. Class I and class II HLA loci were covered by the typing at four-digit resolution. Typing coverage differed by locus: A, B, C, DRB1 and DQB1 were typed in roughly 629-630 donors, DQA1 in about 550, DPA1 in 600 to 610, and DPB1 in just under 490. Four to six DR-DQ haplotypes were handled as single units for association and clustering, since linkage in the cohort was strong. On average, roughly 240,000 unique TCR beta nucleotide sequences were sequenced per donor among a few hundred genotyped donors of the cohort, with 15% to 20% of those sequences being non-productive. The research as a whole found: Because the 87-base-pair reads could not distinguish some IMGT-functional V segments, including TRBV6-2 and TRBV6-3, those segments were excluded. The authors suggested that the approach could potentially be extended to other disease states and immunological phenotypes. The study listed approximately 150 TCR beta chains as associated with cytomegalovirus. V-gene and J-gene trimming of TCR beta chains was associated with a missense DCLRE1C variant in a later genetic analysis, and the association was replicated in an independent cohort. Several of the top co-occurrence clusters appeared to be linked to parvovirus B19, influenza, CMV and Epstein-Barr virus, according to a later analysis. In a later analysis, TCR association rates were found to vary across HLA loci, with the most associated TCRs seen for DRB1 alleles and the fewest for HLA-C alleles. In a later analysis, HLA-associated TCR beta chains were found to be more clonally expanded and to have lower generation probabilities than equally common non-associated chains. Because HLA typing was missing for some donors at each locus, association tests included only the typed subset. Correlated functional status among segregating V segments might reflect linkage disequilibrium, but an unknown experimental factor could not be ruled out. Immune exposure information for the cohort was limited to CMV serostatus. A further reported finding was that TCR beta sequences accurately predicted the HLA-A and HLA-B alleles for most subjects in the first cohort. Assigning TCR associations to individual alleles was difficult when HLA alleles, especially DR and DQ, strongly co-occurred. While some public TCRs were present in many individuals, most TCR sequences turned up only very rarely across donors. The classifier was reported to diagnose cytomegalovirus status with high specificity and sensitivity in both the original and validation cohorts. A cluster of highly shared sequence variants was judged likely to be a technical artifact of the sequencing pipeline. In a later analysis, most CMV-associated TCR beta chains were found to appear HLA-restricted, with HLA associations seemingly driven largely by CMV exposure. A few of the identified cytomegalovirus-associated TCR beta chains were confirmed in vitro to be specific for cytomegalovirus antigens. Broadly in line with IMGT annotations, most TCR beta V segments showed up in productive rearrangements about 87% or about 30% of the time in an earlier analysis of 450 to 750 of the donors. According to a later genetic analysis, donors in an Asian-associated ancestry cluster had fewer N-insertions in productive TCRs than the approximately 630-donor mean. In a later analysis, over 15,000 TCR beta sequences were associated with specific HLA alleles at a false discovery rate of 0.05. The cohort was sequenced for TCR beta chains only, and without alpha or paired-chain data the features that could be detected were limited. Because counts were too low, seventeen rarely observed V segments, including chromosome 9 orphons, were excluded from the earlier analysis of several hundred of the donors. Roughly uniform sequencing depth across donors was assumed in presence/absence analyses, although this assumption may not hold.

The cohort consisted of hundreds of healthy bone marrow donors. At the time of sampling, all cohort members were nominally healthy, though unrecorded immune exposures were likely present. The donor tested CMV seropositive and was one of the 289 seropositive cohort members. Every donor gave a peripheral blood sample, and the peripheral blood mononuclear cells from that sample were used for TCR beta sequencing. Genomic DNA extraction from the blood cell samples was performed with the Qiagen DNeasy Blood Extraction Kit. CDR1 and CDR2 are drawn from the germline V gene (reference sequence): MNHEY, SMNVEV. Including cysteine and phenylalanine, the CDR3 has 14 amino acids. The only DNA kept is the CDR3, 42 bases in frame from the first base. V is trimmed back by 5 bases and J by 7 bases, and the junction contains 6 bases that no gene match accounts for. In regard to this clone: Its antigen remains unidentified. Per-base quality was not reported, and no clone a single base away is much larger than it.

The library was prepared using the immunoSEQ multiplex PCR assay. A mixture of 60 forward primers for TCR Vbeta segments and 13 reverse primers for TCR Jbeta segments was used in the multiplex PCR. The CDR3 region of rearranged TCR beta genes was amplified from genomic DNA with a multiplex PCR assay. Amplified TCR beta libraries were sequenced as 87-base-pair reads on the Illumina HiSeq System. On the authors' methods: A later analysis counted about 80 million unique TCR beta chains across the 650 to 800 repertoires, and 10 million to 12 million of these chains were shared by at least two donors. A nearest-neighbor algorithm error-corrected the raw reads and collapsed the reads into unique sequences, merging closely related sequences to remove PCR and sequencing errors. Alignment of CDR3 sequences to IMGT reference sequences was used to assign V, D and J gene segments. For a sequence to be retained, a match of at least six nucleotides to both a V gene segment and a J gene segment was required. A rearrangement was called productive if the CDR3 had no stop codons and remained in frame with V and J, and every other rearrangement was called non-productive. Following IMGT convention, CDR3 was defined as the stretch from the second conserved V-encoded cysteine to the conserved J-encoded phenylalanine. Sequences without an unambiguous match to a single V gene segment were excluded from the earlier analysis of about 600 of the donors. In an earlier analysis of approximately 590 of the donors, V segments were called functional above 56.7% productive rearrangements and were called segregating when the between-donor standard deviation exceeded 5%. A statistical classification framework was built for diagnosing cytomegalovirus status from the catalog of TCR beta chain sequences. A later analysis assigned V and J genes by comparing TCR nucleotide sequences with IMGT/GENE-DB human TR gene sequences. The TCRdist pipeline was used in a later analysis to assign CDR3 sequences and most-parsimonious VDJ recombination scenarios. In a later analysis, each TCR beta chain was defined by its CDR3 amino acid sequence together with its V-gene family, and reads without a unique V-gene family were excluded. As a way to deal with suspected cross-contamination and a sequencing artifact, a later analysis dropped roughly 620 nucleotide sequences that were highly shared and had low generation probability. In a later analysis, a clonal expansion index for each public chain was calculated from normalized within-repertoire ranks of inferred template counts. In a later analysis, generation probabilities were computed with a VDJ recombination model fitted to out-of-frame rearrangements, and the resulting probabilities were checked against IGoR. In a later analysis, hypergeometric tests were used to score TCR-TCR, TCR-HLA and TCR-CMV co-occurrence, with a repertoire-size bias correction applied to TCR pairs. To estimate false discovery rates, a later analysis permuted the HLA or CMV assignments 20 times. A later analysis grouped co-occurring TCRs with DBSCAN, adding TCRdist sequence similarity when clustering within HLA-allele-positive subsets. Co-occurrence clustering excluded repertoires with fewer than 30,000 or more than 120,000 public chains, plus five with anomalous nucleotide sharing. In its TCRdb copy, this immuneACCESS table keeps in-frame sequences only and misses some clones. Where compared with another copy, unresolved V genes explain less than half of these, and the others have no known cause. For V, J and clone size, that table is used; D and trimming come from the DNA. The sample table lists 150,000 to 200,000 clones, 82% of them with a count of one. Around a tenth of the sample rests with the top ten.

The specimen sequenced was PBMCs. The sequence is built from TRBV27 and TRBJ1-4, and TRBD1 aligns with 8 junction nucleotides. This sequence originates from a man aged 45 to 65 in good health and CMV-seropositive. The bases read TGTGCCAGCAGTCATAGACAGGGGAGTGAAAAACTGTTTTTT. Its translation reads: CASSHRQGSEKLFF. Supplemented by the reference TRBV27 and TRBJ1-4 proteins around the CDR3, the complete variable domain is EAQVTQNPRYLITVTGKKLTVTCSQNMNHEYMSWYRQDPGLGLRQIYYSMNVEVTDKGDVPEGYKVSRKEKRNFPLILESPSPNQTSLYFCASSHRQGSEKLFFGSGTQLSVL.